What follows are 14 T cell receptor delta chains derived from one specimen sequenced in a study of γδ T cells in repeated Plasmodium falciparum infection. Gammadelta T cells were flow-sorted from PBMC into Vgamma9/Vdelta2+ and Vdelta2-negative populations for bulk analysis. TCRdb fed the multiplex PCR reads into CATT to redo clone calling. The table lists 45,000 to 60,000 delta-chain clones, 1.5% to 2% of them singletons. Specimen: gamma-delta T cells from blood. The receptors here all came from a pool of human donors (malaria-infected and uninfected, not separated).

On this clone itself: This DNA's translation differs at residue 9 from TCRdb's protein, which comes from a much larger clone; a read error is likely, and the protein shown is translated from the DNA. The rearrangement uses TRDV2 and TRDJ1; D call uncertain. Because TCRdb records no J gene, it was assigned here through a match of the DNA to germline. Germline V lookup: CDR1 GEAIGNYY, CDR2 EKD. Trimming removed 1 base at V and 4 bases at J, with 12 bases between. This CDR3 contains 14 residues. CDR3 amino acids: CACDTVVLVDKLIF. The DNA of the CDR3 is TGTGCCTGTGACACGGTGGTCCTTGTCGATAAACTCATCTTT.

As for this clone: A read error likely explains why the TCRdb protein, taken from a much larger clone, differs from this DNA's translation at residue 15; the protein shown is translated from the DNA. V and J are TRDV1 and TRDJ1; 10 positions agree with TRDD3. No J gene was available from TCRdb, and it was assigned here by a germline match of the DNA. Per the germline V gene, CDR1 is TSWWSYY and CDR2 is QGS. This CDR3 comprises 20 residues. The V and J ends lost 1 base and 4 bases, in that order; junction bases with no gene match: 18. CDR3 protein: CALGERPPRWGIYSIDKLIF. The CDR3 DNA sequence: TGTGCTCTTGGGGAACGACCCCCCCGCTGGGGGATATATTCCATCGATAAACTCATCTTT.

This clone showed up many times. A far larger clone is just one base off, so this is likely a read error. At the DNA level, this CDR3 is encoded by other sequences in the same sample as well. V gene assignment gives TRAV38-2/DV8, but the J gene was left uncalled; the table's D call, TRDD3, has no DNA check behind it. From germline, CDR1 is TSESDYY and CDR2 QEAYKQQN. The CDR3 has 19 residues. CDR3 region: CAYRSQTWGLLPYTDKLIF. Written as DNA, the CDR3 is TGTGCTTATAGGAGCCAAACCTGGGGACTGCTACCGTACACCGATAAACTTATCTTT.

A word on this clone: This DNA's translation differs at residue 6 from TCRdb's protein, which comes from a much larger clone; a read error is likely, and the protein shown is translated from the DNA. The chain joins TRDV1 to TRDJ1; D may be TRDD2 or TRDD3 (5 bases each). TCRdb leaves out the J gene; it was filled in here by matching the DNA to germline. V shed 7 bases and J shed 5 bases, with 35 bases lying between them. The CDR3 is 20 amino acids. Per the germline V gene, CDR1 is TSWWSYY and CDR2 is QGS. The CDR3 reads CALADMPPNRFSTGRDKLIF. The DNA for the CDR3 is TGTGCTCTTGCCGATATGCCTCCTAATCGATTTAGTACTGGTAGGGATAAACTCATCTTT.

There are many counts of this clone. TCRdb lists the protein of a much larger clone for this DNA, which differs at residue 15, so this is likely a read error; the protein given here is translated from the DNA itself. No J gene was named, though the V gene is TRDV3; the DNA was not compared with TRDD3, the D call given in the table. Germline V gene sequence: CDR1 TVYSNPD, CDR2 GDNSRS (reference sequence). The CDR3 sequence is 16 residues long. This CDR3 is CAQVRLGDGYTDKLTF. In DNA form, the CDR3 reads TGTGCCCAGGTCCGGCTTGGGGATGGGTACACCGATAAACTCACCTTT.

Many counts were recorded for this clone. This DNA's translation differs at residue 3 from TCRdb's protein, which comes from a much larger clone; a read error is likely, and the protein shown is translated from the DNA. The rearrangement uses TRDV1 and TRDJ1, with 13 bases identical to TRDD3. Germline CDR1 is TSWWSYY and CDR2 is QGS. The CDR3 is made up of 20 amino acids. Here the CDR3 DNA reads TGTGCTCCTGGGGACGCATTCCCTTACTGGGGGATACGGGGGGCCGATAAACTCATCTTT. This gives the protein CAPGDAFPYWGIRGADKLIF.

This clone came up many times. This DNA's translation and the protein TCRdb lists, from a much larger clone, do not match at residue 12, likely due to a read error; the protein shown is translated from the DNA. This chain connects TRDV3 to TRDJ1, with TRDD3 matching 8 bases. Germline V CDR1 and CDR2: TVYSNPD, GDNSRS (reference sequence). This CDR3 is built from 16 residues. CDR3 sequence: CAFDYWGPAYTNKLIF. CDR3 coding DNA: TGTGCCTTTGATTACTGGGGGCCAGCGTACACCAATAAACTCATCTTT.

This clone was detected only a few times. It differs at one base from a far larger clone, so likely a read error. Other DNA sequences in this specimen translate into the identical CDR3. The chain has TRDV1 and TRDJ1, with a weak D call TRDD2 (7 bases). As TCRdb names no J gene, one was assigned here on the basis of a DNA match to germline. The germline V gene encodes CDR1 TSWWSYY and CDR2 QGS. V lost 6 bases, J lost 6 bases, and 32 bases lay in between. The CDR3 contains 19 residues. The CDR3 reads CALGKAIFLLGWGWNKLIF. The CDR3, as DNA: TGTGCTCTTGGAAAGGCCATATTCCTACTCGGCTGGGGATGGAATAAACTCATCTTT.

This clone was detected many times. The protein in TCRdb stems from a much larger clone and differs at residue 18 from this DNA's translation, likely a read error; here the protein is translated from the DNA. The chain is built from TRDV1 and TRDJ1; 12 positions match TRDD3. Germline V gene data show CDR1 as TSWWSYY and CDR2 as QGS. The CDR3 length is 21 residues. The CDR3: CALGVARGWGIRILYTDELIF. CDR3 DNA: TGTGCTCTTGGAGTTGCCAGAGGCTGGGGGATACGAATCCTATACACCGATGAACTCATCTTT.

The table lists this clone with a few counts. It differs at one base from a far larger clone, so likely a read error. The same CDR3 also results from other DNA sequences found in this sample. This chain joins TRDV1 and TRDJ1; perhaps TRDD3 as D (7 bases). The J gene is absent in TCRdb and was assigned here via DNA matching to germline. The V gene lost 5 bases and the J gene lost 0 bases, with 40 bases spanning the gap. The CDR3 loop spans 24 amino acids. CDR1 is TSWWSYY, CDR2 QGS, per germline. The CDR3 reads CALGTNGGRPSKILGIKYTDKLIF. CDR3 coding DNA: TGTGCTCTTGGGACGAATGGAGGGAGGCCTTCCAAAATACTGGGGATAAAGTACACCGATAAACTCATCTTT.

This clone appeared a few times. The TCRdb record carries a much larger clone's protein, which differs from this DNA's translation at residue 10; a read error is the likely cause, and the protein listed here is the DNA translation. V and J are TRDV1 and TRDJ1; weak D call: TRDD3 (8 bases). No J gene was available from TCRdb, and it was assigned here by a germline match of the DNA. The CDR3 is 21 residues long. V lost 4 bases and J 0 bases, leaving 30 bases between the germline ends. Germline-derived CDR1 and CDR2 are TSWWSYY and QGS. CDR3 loop: CALGGISYSPLGGPYTDKLIF. CDR3 in DNA: TGTGCTCTTGGGGGAATTTCCTACTCCCCACTGGGGGGCCCGTACACCGATAAACTCATCTTT.

Points on this clone: The protein TCRdb lists belongs to a much larger clone and differs from this DNA's translation at residue 11, which points to a read error; the protein shown is made from the DNA. This chain connects TRDV1 to TRDJ1; 8 nucleotides agree with TRDD3. Trimming at V came to 0 bases and at J to 0 bases, leaving 24 bases not matched to a gene. Germline V lookup: CDR1 TSWWSYY, CDR2 QGS. CDR3 length: 23 amino acids. The CDR3 DNA is TGTGCTCTTGGGGAACTAATAGGGATACGCGCACACATCCCTCCCTACTACACCGATAAACTCATCTTT. Its protein is CALGELIGIRAHIPPYYTDKLIF.

Comment on this clone: The mismatch at residue 12 between this DNA's translation and the TCRdb protein of a much larger clone likely reflects a read error; the protein shown is translated from the DNA. The rearrangement joins TRDV3 to TRDJ1; possibly TRDD3 for D (8 bases). The J gene was not available in TCRdb and was assigned here by matching the DNA to germline segments. Germline loops: CDR1 TVYSNPD, CDR2 GDNSRS (reference sequence). This CDR3 is 21 amino acids long. V lost 5 bases and J 5 bases, leaving 42 bases between the germline ends. The CDR3 loop is CATYLPSLYWGVRGFFDKLIF. DNA for the CDR3: TGTGCCACCTACCTTCCTTCTCTCTACTGGGGGGTACGCGGTTTTTTTGATAAACTCATCTTT. Complete variable domain (other parts from reference TRDV3 and TRDJ1): CDKVTQSSPDQTVASGSEVVLLCTYDTVYSNPDLFWYRIRPDYSFQFVFYGDNSRSEGADFTQGRFSVKHILTQKAFHLVISPVRTEDSATYYCATYLPSLYWGVRGFFDKLIFGKGTRVTVEP.

This clone was detected a few times. The protein held in TCRdb is that of a much larger clone and does not match this DNA's translation at residue 3, likely because of a read error; the protein shown is translated from the DNA. The chain has TRDV2 and TRDJ1; 11 nucleotides line up with TRDD3. The J gene was missing in TCRdb and was found by matching the end of the DNA to germline. CDR1 and CDR2 from the germline V gene are GEAIGNYY and EKD. The CDR3 is made up of 13 amino acids. The CDR3 loop reads CAYDLLGDNKLIF. In nucleotides, the CDR3 is TGTGCCTATGACCTACTGGGGGATAATAAACTCATCTTT.